The T cell receptor beta chain described here comes from a study of blood T cells in healthy people across ages. Trimming shortened V by 6 bases and J by 0 bases, and 10 bases separated the two germline ends. Per germline, CDR1 SGHTA and CDR2 FQGNSA. This CDR3 spans 14 amino acids. Sample-barcoded 5' priming and a J-beta primer mix drove a second PCR of about 6 to 12 cycles. TCRdb re-derived calls from the 5' RACE reads in MiXCR, one entry per CDR3 protein. The repertoire holds just under 550,000 distinct CDR3 sequences, with under 30% as singletons. These same records also appear under a second study, on T cells of mothers and their children.

This sequence was found in a boy between 10 and 17 years old in good health. Sequenced: blood. The chain recombines TRBV7-2 with TRBJ2-3; no reliable D call. The CDR3 sequence is CASSSRLSTDTQYF. Here the CDR3 DNA reads TGTGCCAGCAGTTCCAGACTTAGCACAGATACGCAGTATTTT.